The 5 T cell receptor beta chains reported below all come from one sample, sequenced in a study of graft-versus-host responses after intestinal transplantation. Their recognized antigens are unknown. Measured with immunoSEQ multiplex PCR; TCRdb has only the in-frame clones, and not every one. The table shows 130,000 to 150,000 clones, with 85% to 95% occurring only once. Specimen: unstimulated CD4+ T cells sorted from spleen or lymph node cells, collected before intestinal transplant. These receptors were collected from a human donor who received an intestinal transplant.

The chain recombines TRBV9 with TRBJ2-7; unclear D gene. Germline V lookup: CDR1 SGDLS, CDR2 YYNGEE. CDR3 length: 13 amino acids. V lost 0 bases and J lost 7, with 11 bases in between. The CDR3 DNA reads TGTGCCAGCAGCGTAGTCCAGTCAGAGGAGCAGTACTTC. Translating gives CASSVVQSEEQYF.

This clone was seen a single time. One end of the junction varies from germline; a read error may be responsible. CDR3 in amino acids: CAWIRIQGNGNF. CDR3 bases: TGTGCCTGGATCAGAATTCAGGGCAACGGGAACTTC. The rearrangement uses TRBV30 and TRBJ1-2, with D perhaps matching TRBD1 (5 bases). The CDR3 loop spans 12 amino acids. CDR1 GTSNPN and CDR2 SVGIG come from the germline V gene (reference sequence).

This clone was recorded once. This chain uses TRBV28 with TRBJ2-5; D is perhaps TRBD2 (5 bases). This CDR3 region has 12 residues. Germline CDR1 is MDHEN and CDR2 is SYDVKM. Trimming left V 3 bases short and J 3 bases short, with 5 bases between. CDR3 region: CASSFGEETQYF. The CDR3, as DNA: TGTGCCAGCAGTTTCGGGGAAGAGACCCAGTACTTC.

The chain links TRBV14 to TRBJ2-1; 11 bases agree with TRBD2. The V segment lost 1 base and the J segment 15 bases; nucleotides outside the gene matches: 5. The CDR3 consists of 13 residues. In germline, CDR1 is SGHDN, CDR2 FVKESK. The chain's CDR3 is CASSQGLAGGRFF. CDR3 nucleotides: TGTGCCAGCAGCCAAGGGCTAGCGGGAGGCAGGTTCTTC.

The V and J genes are TRBV7-9 and TRBJ1-5; D is possibly TRBD1 (5 bases). Trimming removed 5 bases from V and 1 base from J, with 9 bases in between. Germline CDR1 is SEHNR and CDR2 is FQNEAQ (reference sequence). The CDR3 contains 14 residues. The DNA for the CDR3 is TGTGCCAGCAGCCAAGGACAAAGCAATCAGCCCCAGCATTTT. Its translation: CASSQGQSNQPQHF.